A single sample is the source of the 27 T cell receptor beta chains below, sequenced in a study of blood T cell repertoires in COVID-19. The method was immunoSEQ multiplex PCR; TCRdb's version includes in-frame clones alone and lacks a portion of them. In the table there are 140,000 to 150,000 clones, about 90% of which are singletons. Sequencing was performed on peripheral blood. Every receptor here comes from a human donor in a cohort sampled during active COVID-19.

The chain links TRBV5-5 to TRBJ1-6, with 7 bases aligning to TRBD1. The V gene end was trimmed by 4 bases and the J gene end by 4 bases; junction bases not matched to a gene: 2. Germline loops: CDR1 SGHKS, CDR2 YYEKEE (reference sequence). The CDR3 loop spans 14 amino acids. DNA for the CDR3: TGTGCCAGCAGCGTGGGACAGTATAATTCACCCCTCCACTTT. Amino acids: CASSVGQYNSPLHF.

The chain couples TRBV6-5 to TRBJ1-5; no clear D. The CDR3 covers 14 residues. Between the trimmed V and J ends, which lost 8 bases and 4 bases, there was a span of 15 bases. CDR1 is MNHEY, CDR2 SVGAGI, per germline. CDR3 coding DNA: TGTGCCAGCGAGGGCGGGGTTGAAAATCAGCCCCAGCATTTT. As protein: CASEGGVENQPQHF.

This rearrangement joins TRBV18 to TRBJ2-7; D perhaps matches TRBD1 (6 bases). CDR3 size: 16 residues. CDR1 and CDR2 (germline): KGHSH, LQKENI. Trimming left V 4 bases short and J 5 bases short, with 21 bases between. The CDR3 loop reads CASSLRRDIDYNEQYF. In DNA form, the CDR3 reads TGTGCCAGCTCACTTCGTCGGGACATAGATTATAACGAGCAGTACTTC.

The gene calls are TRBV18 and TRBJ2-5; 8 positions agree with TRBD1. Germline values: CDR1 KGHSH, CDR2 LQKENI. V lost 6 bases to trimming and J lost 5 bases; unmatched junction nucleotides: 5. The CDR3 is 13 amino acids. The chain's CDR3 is CASSLGQGETQYF. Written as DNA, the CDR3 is TGTGCCAGCTCCCTCGGACAGGGTGAGACCCAGTACTTC.

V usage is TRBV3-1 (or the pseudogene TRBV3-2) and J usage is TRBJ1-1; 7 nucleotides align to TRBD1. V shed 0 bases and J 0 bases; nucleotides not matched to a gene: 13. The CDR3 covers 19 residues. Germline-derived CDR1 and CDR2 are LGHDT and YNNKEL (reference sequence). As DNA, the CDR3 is TGTGCCAGCAGCCAAGATCGTGACTTAACAGGGGTAATGAACACTGAAGCTTTCTTT. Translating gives CASSQDRDLTGVMNTEAFF.

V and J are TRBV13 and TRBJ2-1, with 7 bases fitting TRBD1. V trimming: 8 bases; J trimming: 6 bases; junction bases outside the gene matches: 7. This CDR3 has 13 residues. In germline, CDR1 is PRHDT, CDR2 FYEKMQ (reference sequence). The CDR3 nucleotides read TGTGCCAGCGTGGCAGGGGGATTCAATGAGCAGTTCTTC. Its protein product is CASVAGGFNEQFF.

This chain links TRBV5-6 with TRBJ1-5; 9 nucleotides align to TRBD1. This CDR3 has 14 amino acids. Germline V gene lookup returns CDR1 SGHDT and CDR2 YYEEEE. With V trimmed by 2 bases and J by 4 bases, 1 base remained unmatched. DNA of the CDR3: TGTGCCAGCAGCTTTGGACAGGGGAATCAGCCCCAGCATTTT. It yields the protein CASSFGQGNQPQHF.

The DNA for the CDR3 is TGTGCCAGCAGTTTATCTGAGACCGGGGAAGCTTTCTTT. It yields the protein CASSLSETGEAFF. The chain joins TRBV27 to TRBJ1-1; D remains unclear. The CDR3 spans 13 residues. Germline CDR1 MNHEY, CDR2 SMNVEV (reference sequence). V gave up 0 bases and J gave up 8 bases, with 10 bases separating them.

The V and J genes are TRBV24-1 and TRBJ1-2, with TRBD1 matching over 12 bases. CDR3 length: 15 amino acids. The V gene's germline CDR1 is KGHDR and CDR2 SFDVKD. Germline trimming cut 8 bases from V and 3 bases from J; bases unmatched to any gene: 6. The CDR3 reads CATIGTGGFDYGYTF. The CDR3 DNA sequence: TGTGCCACCATAGGGACAGGGGGCTTCGACTATGGCTACACCTTC.

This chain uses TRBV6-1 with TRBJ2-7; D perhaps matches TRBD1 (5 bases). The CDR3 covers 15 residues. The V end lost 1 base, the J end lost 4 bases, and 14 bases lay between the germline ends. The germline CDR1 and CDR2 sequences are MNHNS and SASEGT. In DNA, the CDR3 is TGTGCCAGCAGTGAAGGGCAGGGAAGACTGTACGAGCAGTACTTC. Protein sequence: CASSEGQGRLYEQYF.

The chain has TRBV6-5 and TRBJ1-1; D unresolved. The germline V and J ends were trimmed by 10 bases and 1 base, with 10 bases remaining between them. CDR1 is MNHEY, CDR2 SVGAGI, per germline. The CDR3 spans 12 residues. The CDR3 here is CATARGNTEAFF. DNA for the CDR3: TGTGCCACCGCCCGGGGGAACACTGAAGCTTTCTTT.

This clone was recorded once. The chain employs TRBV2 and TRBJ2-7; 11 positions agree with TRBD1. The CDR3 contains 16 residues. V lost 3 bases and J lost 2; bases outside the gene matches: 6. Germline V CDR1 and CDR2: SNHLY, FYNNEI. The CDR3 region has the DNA TGTGCCAGCAGTGACGGGACAGGGGGTGTAACCTACGAGCAGTACTTC. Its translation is CASSDGTGGVTYEQYF.

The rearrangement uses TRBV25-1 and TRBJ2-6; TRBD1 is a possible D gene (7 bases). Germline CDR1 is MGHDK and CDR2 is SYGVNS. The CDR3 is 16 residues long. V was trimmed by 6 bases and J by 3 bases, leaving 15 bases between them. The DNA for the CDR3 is TGTGCCAGCAGCCGGGGGACAGAAGTTGGGGCCAACGTCCTGACTTTC. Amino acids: CASSRGTEVGANVLTF.

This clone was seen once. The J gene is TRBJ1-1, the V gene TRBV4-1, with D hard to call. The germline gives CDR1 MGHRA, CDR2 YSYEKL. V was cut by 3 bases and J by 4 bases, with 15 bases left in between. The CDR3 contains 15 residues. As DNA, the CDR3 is TGCGCCAGCAGCCACCGAGAGGGTCTGGGCACTGAAGCTTTCTTT. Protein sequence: CASSHREGLGTEAFF.

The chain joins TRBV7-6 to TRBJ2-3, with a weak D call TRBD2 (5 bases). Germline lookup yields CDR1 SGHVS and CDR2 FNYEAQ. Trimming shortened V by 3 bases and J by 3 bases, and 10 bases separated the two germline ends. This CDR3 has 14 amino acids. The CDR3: CASSFRGLTDTQYF. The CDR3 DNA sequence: TGTGCCAGCAGCTTTAGAGGACTTACAGATACGCAGTATTTT.

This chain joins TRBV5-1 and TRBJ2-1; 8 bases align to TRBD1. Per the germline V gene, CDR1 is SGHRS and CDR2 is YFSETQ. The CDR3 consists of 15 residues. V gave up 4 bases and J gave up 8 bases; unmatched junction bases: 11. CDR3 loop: CASSVEDRDFDEQFF. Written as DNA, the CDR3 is TGCGCCAGCAGCGTGGAGGACAGGGATTTCGATGAGCAGTTCTTC.

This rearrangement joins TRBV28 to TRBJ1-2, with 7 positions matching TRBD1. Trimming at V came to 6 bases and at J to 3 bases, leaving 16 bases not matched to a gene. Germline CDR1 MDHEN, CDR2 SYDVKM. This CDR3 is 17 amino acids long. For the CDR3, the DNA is TGTGCCAGCAGCGCTGGAGGGACAGCCGCCCACTACTATGGCTACACCTTC. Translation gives CASSAGGTAAHYYGYTF.

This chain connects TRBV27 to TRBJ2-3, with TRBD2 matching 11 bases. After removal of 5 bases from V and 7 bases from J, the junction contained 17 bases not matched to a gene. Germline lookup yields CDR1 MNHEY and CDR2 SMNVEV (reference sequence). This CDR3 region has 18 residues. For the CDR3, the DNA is TGTGCCAGCAGTCCCCCTGACAGGGCTCGACTAGCGGGGTATACGCAGTATTTT. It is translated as CASSPPDRARLAGYTQYF.

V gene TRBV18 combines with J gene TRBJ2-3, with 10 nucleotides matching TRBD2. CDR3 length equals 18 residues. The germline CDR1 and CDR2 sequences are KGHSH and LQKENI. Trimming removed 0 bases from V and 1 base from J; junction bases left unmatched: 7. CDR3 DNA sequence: TGTGCCAGCTCACCACCGCGAGCGGGAGGGCTAGGCACAGATACGCAGTATTTT. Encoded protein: CASSPPRAGGLGTDTQYF.

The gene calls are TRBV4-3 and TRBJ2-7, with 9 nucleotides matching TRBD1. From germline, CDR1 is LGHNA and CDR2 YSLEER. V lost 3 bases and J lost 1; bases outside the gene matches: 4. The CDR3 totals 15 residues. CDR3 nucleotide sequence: TGCGCCAGCAGCCAGCGCGGGACAGGGTCCTACGAGCAGTACTTC. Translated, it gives CASSQRGTGSYEQYF.

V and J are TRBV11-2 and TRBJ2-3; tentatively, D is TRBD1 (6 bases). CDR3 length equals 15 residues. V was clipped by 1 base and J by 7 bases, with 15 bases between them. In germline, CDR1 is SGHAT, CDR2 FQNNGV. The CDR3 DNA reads TGTGCCAGCAGCTTAGTTCTTCGGCAGGGGCATACGCAGTATTTT. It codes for CASSLVLRQGHTQYF.

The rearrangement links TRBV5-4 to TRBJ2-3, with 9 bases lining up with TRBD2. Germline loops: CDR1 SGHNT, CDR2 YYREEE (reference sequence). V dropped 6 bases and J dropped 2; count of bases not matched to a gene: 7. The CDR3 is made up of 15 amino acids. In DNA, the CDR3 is TGTGCCAGCACTCAGCGGGGGGCCCTCACAGATACGCAGTATTTT. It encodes CASTQRGALTDTQYF.

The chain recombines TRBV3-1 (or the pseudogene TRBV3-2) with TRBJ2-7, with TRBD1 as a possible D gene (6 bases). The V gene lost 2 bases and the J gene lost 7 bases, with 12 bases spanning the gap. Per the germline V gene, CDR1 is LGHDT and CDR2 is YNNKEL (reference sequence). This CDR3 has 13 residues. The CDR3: CASSQTGSGEQYF. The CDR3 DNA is TGTGCCAGCAGCCAAACAGGGTCCGGGGAGCAGTACTTC.

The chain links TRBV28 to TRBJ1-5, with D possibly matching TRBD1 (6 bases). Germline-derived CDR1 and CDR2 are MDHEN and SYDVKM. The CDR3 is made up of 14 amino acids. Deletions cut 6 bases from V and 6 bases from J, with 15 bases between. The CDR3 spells CASSSYRDGQPQHF. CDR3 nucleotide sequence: TGTGCCAGCAGCTCATACAGGGATGGTCAGCCCCAGCATTTT.

The CDR3: CASSPSLGRGGEAFF. Here the CDR3 DNA reads TGTGCCAGCAGCCCCTCTCTGGGGAGGGGTGGTGAAGCTTTCTTT. The chain carries TRBV5-6 and TRBJ1-1; D may be TRBD1 (5 bases). CDR3 length equals 15 residues. Trimming took 4 bases from V and 7 from J, leaving 20 bases between them. Per the germline V gene, CDR1 is SGHDT and CDR2 is YYEEEE.

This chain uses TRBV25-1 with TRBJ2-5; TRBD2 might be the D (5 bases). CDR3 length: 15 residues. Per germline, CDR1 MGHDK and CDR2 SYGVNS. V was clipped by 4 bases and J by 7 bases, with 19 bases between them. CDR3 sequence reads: CASSGNSAVAATQYF. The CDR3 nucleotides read TGTGCCAGCAGTGGTAATAGCGCGGTGGCAGCGACCCAGTACTTC.

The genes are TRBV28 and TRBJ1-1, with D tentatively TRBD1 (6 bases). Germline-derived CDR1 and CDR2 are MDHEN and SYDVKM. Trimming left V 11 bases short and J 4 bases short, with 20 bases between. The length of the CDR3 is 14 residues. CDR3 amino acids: CALVRQGPGTEAFF. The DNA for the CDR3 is TGTGCCCTAGTTCGGCAGGGGCCGGGCACTGAAGCTTTCTTT.